This T cell receptor (beta chain) was captured in a study of blood T cell repertoires in COVID-19. Study as a whole: Sample material is recorded as cDNA or gDNA derived from T cells, B-cell-depleted T cells, or PBMCs.

This clone was counted once. This CDR3 is 16 amino acids long. V lost 4 bases and J lost 0; bases outside the gene matches: 2. The V gene's germline CDR1 is LGHDT and CDR2 YNNKEL (reference sequence). Produced via immunoSEQ multiplex PCR; TCRdb's table is partial and in-frame only. The sample gives 70,000 to 100,000 clones, around 89% of which show up once; 2.7% is in the top ten. This chain uses TRBV3-1 (or the pseudogene TRBV3-2) with TRBJ2-2; 10 positions match TRBD1. This receptor was identified in a man aged 45 to 65 with COVID-19, enrolled during active disease. Sequenced: peripheral blood. CDR3 sequence (DNA): TGTGCCAGCAGCCGACAGGGGGCGGCGAACACCGGGGAGCTGTTTTTT. It codes for CASSRQGAANTGELFF.